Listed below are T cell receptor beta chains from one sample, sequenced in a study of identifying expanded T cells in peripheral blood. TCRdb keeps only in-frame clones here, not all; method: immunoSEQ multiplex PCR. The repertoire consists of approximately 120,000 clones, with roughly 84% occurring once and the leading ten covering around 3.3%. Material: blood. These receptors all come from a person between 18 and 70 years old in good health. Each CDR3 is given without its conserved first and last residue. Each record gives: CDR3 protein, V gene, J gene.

ASSLGQGRTGTEAF	TRBV19	TRBJ1-1
AMRTDYGYT	TRBV2	TRBJ1-2
ASSPWTQNNEQF	TRBV5-1	TRBJ2-1
ASRSAGGQETQY	TRBV6-5	TRBJ2-5
ASSLASQGGQETQY	TRBV5-1	TRBJ2-5
ANLDRGITGELF	TRBV2	TRBJ2-2
ASSLERGWEAF	TRBV5-6	TRBJ1-1
ASKLQGGNEQF	TRBV6-1	TRBJ2-1
ASSLHSGQLNYGYT	TRBV11-2	TRBJ1-2
ASSLGGFMGGYT	TRBV7-2	TRBJ1-2
ASSYISGNTIY	TRBV7-9	TRBJ1-3
AFLRAGARADTQY	TRBV10-3	TRBJ2-3
ASSYKDRGGSPLH	TRBV6-5	TRBJ1-6
ASSSGVRELF	TRBV7-9	TRBJ2-2
ASSFAGENYGYT	TRBV27	TRBJ1-2
ASSPQPSGANVLT	TRBV5-6	TRBJ2-6
ASSIDGHYEQY	TRBV19	TRBJ2-7
ASSYPGGWRGRTDTQY	TRBV5-6	TRBJ2-3
ASSQGSSGGTAGTDTQY	TRBV4-3	TRBJ2-3
ASSLRGQSPNEQF	TRBV6-5	TRBJ2-1
ASSPAYMSSYNSPLH	TRBV7-8	TRBJ1-6
ASTPTPRSGNTIY	TRBV5-1	TRBJ1-3
ASSSLPSSRLKETQY	TRBV5-1	TRBJ2-5
ASSQDRYTEAF	TRBV4-2	TRBJ1-1
ASSYSQGAGYNEQF	TRBV6-5	TRBJ2-1
ACAGPNEKLF	TRBV30	TRBJ1-4
ASSYTRGGGQPQH	TRBV6-6	TRBJ1-5
ASSATGLYSPLH	TRBV7-9	TRBJ1-6
ARLTSGQGGEQY	TRBV25-1	TRBJ2-7
ASSDRAGDGYT	TRBV2	TRBJ1-2
ASTTSGRGPDGYT	TRBV19	TRBJ1-2
ASSSTGTGVGNEQF	TRBV11-2	TRBJ2-1
ASRADSNYGYT	TRBV6-5	TRBJ1-2
ASSGQFGGYEKLF	TRBV14	TRBJ1-4
ATAGGNYGYT	TRBV10-3	TRBJ1-2
ASSLSTGLSNQPQH	TRBV11-2	TRBJ1-5
ATSYKGSGQPQH	TRBV15	TRBJ1-5
ATAEFSEQY	TRBV10-3	TRBJ2-7
ASSYRGRGENTEAF	TRBV7-9	TRBJ1-1
ASSFRQLNTEAF	TRBV7-9	TRBJ1-1
ASSYSGFQGYGYT	TRBV6-5	TRBJ1-2
ASSLLTGTSGADYRTYNEQF	TRBV4-2	TRBJ2-1
ASKGSTGELF	TRBV10-3	TRBJ2-2
ASSQDGSGGYGYT	TRBV4-3	TRBJ1-2
ASSSHSEQY	TRBV11-2	TRBJ2-7